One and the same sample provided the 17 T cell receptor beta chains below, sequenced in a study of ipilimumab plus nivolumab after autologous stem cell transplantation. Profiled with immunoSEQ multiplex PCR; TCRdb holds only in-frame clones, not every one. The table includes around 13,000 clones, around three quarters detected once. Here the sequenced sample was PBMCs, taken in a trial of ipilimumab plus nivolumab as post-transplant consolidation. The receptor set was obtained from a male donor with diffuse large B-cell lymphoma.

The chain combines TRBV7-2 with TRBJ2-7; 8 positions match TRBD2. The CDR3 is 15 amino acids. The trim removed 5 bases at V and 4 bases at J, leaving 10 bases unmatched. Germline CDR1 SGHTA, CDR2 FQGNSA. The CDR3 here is CASSVLAGPPYEQYF. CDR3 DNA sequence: TGTGCCAGCAGCGTCCTAGCGGGCCCCCCATACGAGCAGTACTTC.

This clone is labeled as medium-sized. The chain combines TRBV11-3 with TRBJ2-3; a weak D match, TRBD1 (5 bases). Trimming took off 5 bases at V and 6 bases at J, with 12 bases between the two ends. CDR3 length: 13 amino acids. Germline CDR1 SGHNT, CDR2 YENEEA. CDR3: CASSDSPGDTQYF. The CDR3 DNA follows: TGTGCCAGCAGCGACAGTCCCGGGGATACGCAGTATTTT.

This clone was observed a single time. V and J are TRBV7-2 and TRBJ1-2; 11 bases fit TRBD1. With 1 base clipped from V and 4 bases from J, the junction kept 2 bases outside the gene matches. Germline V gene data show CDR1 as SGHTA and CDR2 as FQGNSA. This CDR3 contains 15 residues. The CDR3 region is CASSLVGTGGYGYTF. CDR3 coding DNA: TGTGCCAGCAGCTTAGTCGGGACAGGGGGCTATGGCTACACCTTC.

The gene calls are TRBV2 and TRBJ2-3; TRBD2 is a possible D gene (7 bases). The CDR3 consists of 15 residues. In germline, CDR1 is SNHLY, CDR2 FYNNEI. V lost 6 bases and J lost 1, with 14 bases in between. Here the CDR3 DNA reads TGTGCCAGCAGCCTTGGAGGGGGGGGCACAGATACGCAGTATTTT. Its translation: CASSLGGGGTDTQYF.

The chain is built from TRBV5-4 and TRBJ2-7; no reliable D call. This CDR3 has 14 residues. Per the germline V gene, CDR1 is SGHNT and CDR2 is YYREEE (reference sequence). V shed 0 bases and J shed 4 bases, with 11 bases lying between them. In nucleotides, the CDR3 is TGTGCCAGCAGCTTGGGGGTTAGTCGTTACGAGCAGTACTTC. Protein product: CASSLGVSRYEQYF.

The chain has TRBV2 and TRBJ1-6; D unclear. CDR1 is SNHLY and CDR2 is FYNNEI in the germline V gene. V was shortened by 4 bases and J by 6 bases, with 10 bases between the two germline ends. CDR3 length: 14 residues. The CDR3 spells CASSVNRFNSPLHF. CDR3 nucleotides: TGTGCCAGCAGTGTTAACCGCTTTAATTCACCCCTCCACTTT. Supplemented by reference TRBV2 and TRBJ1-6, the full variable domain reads EPEVTQTPSHQVTQMGQEVILRCVPISNHLYFYWYRQILGQKVEFLVSFYNNEISEKSEIFDDQFSVERPDGSNFTLKIRSTKLEDSAMYFCASSVNRFNSPLHFGNGTRLTVT.

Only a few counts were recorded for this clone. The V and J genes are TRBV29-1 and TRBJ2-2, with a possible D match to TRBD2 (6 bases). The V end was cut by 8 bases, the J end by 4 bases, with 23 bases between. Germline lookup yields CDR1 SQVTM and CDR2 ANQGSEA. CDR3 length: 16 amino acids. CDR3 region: CSSLGVGGAVTGELFF. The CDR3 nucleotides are TGCAGCTCTCTGGGAGTAGGAGGGGCGGTCACCGGGGAGCTGTTTTTT.

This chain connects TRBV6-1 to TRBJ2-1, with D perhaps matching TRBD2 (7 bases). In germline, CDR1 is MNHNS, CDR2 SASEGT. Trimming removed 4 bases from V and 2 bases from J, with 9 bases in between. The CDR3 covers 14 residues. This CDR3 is CASSAGGPYNEQFF. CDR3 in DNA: TGTGCCAGCAGTGCGGGGGGCCCCTACAATGAGCAGTTCTTC.

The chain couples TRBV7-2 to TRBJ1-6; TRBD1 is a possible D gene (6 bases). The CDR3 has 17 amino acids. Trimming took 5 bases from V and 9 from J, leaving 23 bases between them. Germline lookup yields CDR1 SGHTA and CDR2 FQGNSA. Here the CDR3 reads CASSLEGTRQGSSPLHF. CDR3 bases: TGTGCCAGCAGCCTAGAGGGGACACGCCAAGGTAGTTCACCCCTCCACTTT.

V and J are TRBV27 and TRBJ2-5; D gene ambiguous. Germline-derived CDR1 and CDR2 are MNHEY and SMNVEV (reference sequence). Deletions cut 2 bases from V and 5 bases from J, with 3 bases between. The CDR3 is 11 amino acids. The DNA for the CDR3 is TGTGCCAGCAGTTTAGGGGAGACCCAGTACTTC. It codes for CASSLGETQYF.

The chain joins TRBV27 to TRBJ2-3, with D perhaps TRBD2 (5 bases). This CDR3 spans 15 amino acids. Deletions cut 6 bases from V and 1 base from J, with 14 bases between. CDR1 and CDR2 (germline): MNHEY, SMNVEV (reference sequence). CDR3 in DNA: TGTGCCAGCAGGCCCTGGGGTAGCGGCACAGATACGCAGTATTTT. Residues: CASRPWGSGTDTQYF.

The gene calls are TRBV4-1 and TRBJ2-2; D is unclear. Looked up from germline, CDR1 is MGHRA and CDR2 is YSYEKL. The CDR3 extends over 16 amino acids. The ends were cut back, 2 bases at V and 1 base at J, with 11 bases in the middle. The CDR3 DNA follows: TGCGCCAGCAGCCAAATAGAGAGGAGGAACACCGGGGAGCTGTTTTTT. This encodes CASSQIERRNTGELFF.

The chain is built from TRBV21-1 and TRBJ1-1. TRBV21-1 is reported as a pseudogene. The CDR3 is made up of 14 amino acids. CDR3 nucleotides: TGTGCCAGCAGAGTCGCTGTAGTTCGCACTGAAGCTTTCTTT. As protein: CASRVAVVRTEAFF.

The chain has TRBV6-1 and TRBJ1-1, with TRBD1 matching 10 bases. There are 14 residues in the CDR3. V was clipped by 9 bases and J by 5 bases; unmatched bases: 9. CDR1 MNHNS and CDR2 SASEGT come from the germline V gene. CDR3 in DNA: TGTGCCAGTCTTTTTCCGGGACAGGGGACTGAAGCTTTCTTT. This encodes CASLFPGQGTEAFF.

CDR3 loop: CASSQWGTEAFF. The CDR3 DNA is TGTGCCAGCAGCCAATGGGGCACTGAAGCTTTCTTT. The chain couples TRBV6-5 to TRBJ1-1; D remains ambiguous. From germline, CDR1 is MNHEY and CDR2 SVGAGI. CDR3 length equals 12 residues. V lost 6 bases and J 4 bases, leaving 9 bases between the germline ends.

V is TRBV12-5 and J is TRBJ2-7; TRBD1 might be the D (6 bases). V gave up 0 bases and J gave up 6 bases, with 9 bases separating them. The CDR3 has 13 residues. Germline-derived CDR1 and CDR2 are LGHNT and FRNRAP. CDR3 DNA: TGTGCTAGTGGTTTGGTACAGGGAGTCGAGCAGTACTTC. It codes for CASGLVQGVEQYF.

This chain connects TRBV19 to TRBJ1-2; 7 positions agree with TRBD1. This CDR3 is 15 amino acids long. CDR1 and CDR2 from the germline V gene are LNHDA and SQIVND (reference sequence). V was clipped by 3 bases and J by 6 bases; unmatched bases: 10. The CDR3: CASSIRGPVINGYTF. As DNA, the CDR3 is TGTGCCAGTAGTATTAGGGGGCCGGTGATCAATGGCTACACCTTC.